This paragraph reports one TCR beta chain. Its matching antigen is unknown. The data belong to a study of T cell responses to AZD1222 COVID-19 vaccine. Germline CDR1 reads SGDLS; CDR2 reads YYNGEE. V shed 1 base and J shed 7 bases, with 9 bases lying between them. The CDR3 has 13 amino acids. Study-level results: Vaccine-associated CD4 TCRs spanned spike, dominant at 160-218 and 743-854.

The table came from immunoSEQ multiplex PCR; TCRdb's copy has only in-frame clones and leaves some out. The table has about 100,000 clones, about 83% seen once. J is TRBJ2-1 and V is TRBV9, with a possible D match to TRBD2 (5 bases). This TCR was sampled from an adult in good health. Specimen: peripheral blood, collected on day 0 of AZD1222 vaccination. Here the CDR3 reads CASSVLTRNEQFF. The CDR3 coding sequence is TGTGCCAGCAGCGTACTTACTAGAAATGAGCAGTTCTTC. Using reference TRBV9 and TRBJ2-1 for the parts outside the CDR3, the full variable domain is DSGVTQTPKHLITATGQRVTLRCSPRSGDLSVYWYQQSLDQGLQFLIQYYNGEERAKGNILERFSAQQFPDLHSELNLSSLELGDSALYFCASSVLTRNEQFFGPGTRLTVL.